Each of the 26 T cell receptor beta chains below was sequenced from the same sample in a study of immune heterogeneity within non-small cell lung tumors. The authors used around 640 ng of bulk tumor genomic DNA per sample as template. From each primary tumor, several far-apart biopsies were obtained during surgery. Curative surgery was performed on patients who had untreated, newly diagnosed non-small cell lung cancer. A first 10-cycle multiplex round used 32 V-gene and 13 J-gene primers on TCR beta CDR3. TCRdb fed the multiplex PCR reads into MiXCR, producing one record per CDR3 protein. The sample lists 14,000 to 15,000 distinct CDR3 sequences; 25% to 35% were seen once. The specimen was lung tumor tissue. These receptors were obtained from a man in his forties or fifties with non-small cell lung cancer.

By frequency in the sample, this clonotype is medium-sized. An end of the junction does not agree with germline; a read error may underlie this. J is TRBJ1-2 and V is TRBV12-3 or TRBV12-4, with a possible D match to TRBD1 (5 bases). The CDR3 contains 17 residues. The CDR3 region has the DNA TGTGCCAGCACTTTACCCGGAACGTCAGGGTTTCGAAGAGGCTACACCTTC. Translated: CASTLPGTSGFRRGYTF.

This clonotype occurred many times. The chain combines TRBV30 with TRBJ2-2; D is perhaps TRBD2 (6 bases). The CDR3 is made up of 14 amino acids. Germline V gene data show CDR1 as GTSNPN and CDR2 as SVGIG (reference sequence). V was shortened by 2 bases and J by 7 bases, with 14 bases between the two germline ends. Here the CDR3 reads CAWSSRGGFGELFF. Written as DNA, the CDR3 is TGTGCCTGGAGTTCCCGTGGGGGGTTCGGGGAGCTGTTTTTT.

The table lists this clonotype with a few counts. With a much larger clone just one base away, this may be a read error. The chain combines TRBV6-2 or TRBV6-3 with TRBJ2-2; perhaps TRBD2 as D (5 bases). V was cut by 9 bases and J by 0 bases, with 11 bases left in between. The CDR3 has 14 amino acids. The germline V gene has CDR1 MNHEY and CDR2 SVGEGT. The CDR3 region has the DNA TGTGCCAGAAGTGACTACTCGAACACCGGGGAGCTGTTTTTT. It is translated as CARSDYSNTGELFF.

By its share, this clonotype is medium-sized. Germline is not matched at one junction end, which may reflect a read error. The rearrangement uses TRBV7-7 and TRBJ1-4, with a tentative D call TRBD1 (6 bases). The CDR3 runs to 15 residues. The germline V gene has CDR1 SSHAT and CDR2 FNYEAQ (reference sequence). This chain's CDR3 is CASSPTGQLNEKLFF. The CDR3 DNA is TGTGCTAGCAGCCCAACTGGACAGCTTAATGAAAAACTGTTTTTT.

The chain combines TRBV4-2 with TRBJ2-1; 8 bases match TRBD2. Trimming cost V 0 bases and J 8 bases; bases outside gene matches: 12. The CDR3 totals 17 residues. The germline gives CDR1 LGHNA, CDR2 YNFKEQ. The CDR3 is CASSQERTGGPFHEQFF. For the CDR3, the DNA is TGTGCCAGCAGCCAAGAGAGGACGGGAGGGCCGTTCCATGAGCAGTTCTTC.

There are many counts of this clonotype. The V call is TRBV4-1, the J call TRBJ1-2; D uncertain. In germline, CDR1 is MGHRA, CDR2 YSYEKL. The CDR3 extends over 17 amino acids. The V end was cut by 0 bases, the J end by 4 bases, with 18 bases between. CDR3 in amino acids: CASSQDVWYQHAYGYTF. DNA for the CDR3: TGCGCCAGCAGCCAAGATGTGTGGTACCAACACGCCTATGGCTACACCTTC.

To note about this clonotype: Being one base from a much bigger clone, this may be a read error. The rearrangement uses TRBV7-9 and TRBJ1-6, with TRBD1 matching over 9 bases. This CDR3 has 15 amino acids. Germline loops: CDR1 SEHNR, CDR2 FQNEAQ (reference sequence). The CDR3 loop reads CACSATGTGTSPLHF. The CDR3 nucleotides read TGTGCCTGCAGCGCTACCGGGACAGGGACCTCACCCCTCCACTTT.

In the case of this clonotype: A single base separates this from a much larger clone, so it may be a read error. The genes are TRBV9 and TRBJ1-2, with D maybe TRBD1 (6 bases). CDR3 size: 14 residues. Per germline, CDR1 SGDLS and CDR2 YYNGEE. Deletions cut 8 bases from V and 8 bases from J, with 22 bases between. DNA for the CDR3: TGTGCCAGAAGCCTGAATCCGGGAGGGGGAGGCTACACCTTC. Its protein product is CARSLNPGGGGYTF.

This clonotype was detected many times. This chain joins TRBV19 and TRBJ1-2, with 10 nucleotides matching TRBD1. The CDR3 extends over 16 amino acids. Germline values: CDR1 LNHDA, CDR2 SQIVND (reference sequence). V trimming: 1 base; J trimming: 4 bases; junction bases outside the gene matches: 6. The CDR3 nucleotides are TGTGCCAGTAGTATAGCGGGACAGGGGATGCGCTATGGCTACACCTTC. Its translation: CASSIAGQGMRYGYTF.

This clonotype was detected ten times or more. The chain employs TRBV20-1 and TRBJ1-4; possibly TRBD1 for D (6 bases). Germline V gene lookup returns CDR1 DFQATT and CDR2 SNEGSKA (reference sequence). Trimming stripped 5 bases from V and 11 bases from J, with 27 bases between. The CDR3 extends over 16 amino acids. This CDR3 is CSALHLVPGHRTKLFF. As DNA, the CDR3 is TGCAGTGCTCTCCATCTTGTTCCGGGACACCGAACCAAACTGTTTTTT.

With regard to this clonotype: This could be a read error, since a much larger clone is one nucleotide away. The CDR3 spells CASSIMTSGSTDTQYF. The CDR3 coding sequence is TGTGCCAGCAGCATAATGACTAGCGGGAGCACAGATACGCAGTATTTT. V is TRBV13 and J is TRBJ2-3, with 10 bases lining up with TRBD2. There are 16 residues in the CDR3. Unmatched junction bases numbered 5, after V lost 5 bases and J lost 0 bases. CDR1 and CDR2 from the germline V gene are PRHDT and FYEKMQ (reference sequence).

This clonotype appeared once. Since a much larger clone is just one base distant, this may be a read error. The chain links TRBV19 to TRBJ1-5; unclear D gene. The CDR3 is 15 residues long. V was clipped by 4 bases and J by 0 bases, with 10 bases between them. Germline CDR1 reads LNHDA; CDR2 reads SQIVND (reference sequence). CDR3 amino acids: CASSRRLYSNQPQHF. In DNA form, the CDR3 reads TGTGCCAGTAGTAGGCGACTGTATAGCAATCAGCCCCAGCATTTT.

Many counts were recorded for this clonotype. The CDR3 region is CAISEADRGYGYTF. Here the CDR3 DNA reads TGTGCCATCAGTGAGGCCGACAGGGGCTATGGCTACACCTTC. The rearrangement joins TRBV10-3 to TRBJ1-2; the match to TRBD1 covers 8 bases. The CDR3 consists of 14 residues. The germline V gene encodes CDR1 ENHRY and CDR2 SYGVKD. Trimming at V came to 2 bases and at J to 4 bases, leaving 3 bases not matched to a gene.

This clonotype was found once. A read error may produce the germline difference seen at one junction end. This chain uses TRBV5-4 with TRBJ2-3; TRBD2 is a possible D gene (6 bases). The length of the CDR3 is 14 residues. The germline V gene encodes CDR1 SGHNT and CDR2 YYREEE (reference sequence). Here the CDR3 DNA reads TGTTCCAGCAGCTTGGGACTCGGCACAGATACGCAGTATTTT. Encoded protein: CSSSLGLGTDTQYF.

This clonotype rates as medium-sized. V usage is TRBV12-3 or TRBV12-4 and J usage is TRBJ2-7; unclear D gene. The CDR3 is made up of 17 amino acids. V lost 4 bases to trimming and J lost 0 bases, with 19 bases between them. The CDR3 protein is CASSSGPSRASSYEQYF. The CDR3, as DNA: TGTGCCAGCAGTTCAGGTCCCTCGCGAGCGAGCTCCTACGAGCAGTACTTC.

The genes are TRBV4-2 and TRBJ2-3; 7 bases agree with TRBD2. V lost 0 bases and J lost 4; bases outside the gene matches: 16. Per the germline V gene, CDR1 is LGHNA and CDR2 is YNFKEQ. The CDR3 extends over 19 amino acids. The CDR3 spells CASSQEGADLAELADTQYF. The CDR3 nucleotides read TGTGCCAGCAGCCAAGAGGGAGCTGACCTAGCGGAACTCGCAGATACGCAGTATTTT.

This clonotype appeared many times. V and J are TRBV5-5 and TRBJ2-7; D not resolved. CDR1 SGHKS and CDR2 YYEKEE come from the germline V gene (reference sequence). This CDR3 is 13 amino acids long. The V and J ends lost 0 bases and 7 bases respectively, with 11 bases between them. CDR3 bases: TGTGCCAGCAGCTTGGAGATAGCTAGGGAGCAGTACTTC. Translated, it gives CASSLEIAREQYF. Combining the CDR3 with reference TRBV5-5 and TRBJ2-7 gives the whole variable domain DAGVTQSPTHLIKTRGQQVTLRCSPISGHKSVSWYQQVLGQGPQFIFQYYEKEERGRGNFPDRFSARQFPNYSSELNVNALLLGDSALYLCASSLEIAREQYFGPGTRLTVT.

This clonotype was counted at least ten times. The J gene is TRBJ2-2, the V gene TRBV10-2; D remains ambiguous. The CDR3 is 11 residues long. Germline V gene data show CDR1 as WSHSY and CDR2 as SAAADI. V lost 5 bases and J lost 7, with 5 bases in between. The CDR3 spells CASSRFGELFF. CDR3 nucleotide sequence: TGCGCCAGCAGTAGATTCGGGGAGCTGTTTTTT.

The V and J genes are TRBV29-1 and TRBJ2-2; the D gene is possibly TRBD2 (5 bases). Trimming took off 1 base at V and 5 bases at J, with 11 bases between the two ends. Germline loops: CDR1 SQVTM, CDR2 ANQGSEA. CDR3 length: 14 amino acids. The CDR3 here is CSVEGGSQTGELFF. Here the CDR3 DNA reads TGCAGCGTTGAAGGTGGGAGTCAGACCGGGGAGCTGTTTTTT.

V and J are TRBV19 and TRBJ2-3, with 9 bases that match TRBD2. The length of the CDR3 is 15 residues. V was clipped by 11 bases and J by 4 bases; unmatched bases: 13. The germline gives CDR1 LNHDA, CDR2 SQIVND (reference sequence). The CDR3 here is CASRSGGRGADTQYF. The CDR3, as DNA: TGTGCCTCCAGAAGCGGCGGGAGGGGCGCAGATACGCAGTATTTT.

On this clonotype itself: A read error may be the cause here, since a much bigger clone is one base away. V usage is TRBV18 and J usage is TRBJ2-1; D is uncertain. The CDR3 consists of 14 residues. The ends were cut back, 3 bases at V and 5 bases at J, with 11 bases in the middle. Germline V gene data show CDR1 as KGHSH and CDR2 as LQKENI. CDR3 nucleotide sequence: TGTGCCAGCTCACCGCCGGGCCCCGACAATGAGCAGTTCTTC. This gives the protein CASSPPGPDNEQFF.

In its sample, this clonotype ranks as medium-sized. The chain recombines TRBV18 with TRBJ2-7, with 7 bases identical to TRBD1. Germline loops: CDR1 KGHSH, CDR2 LQKENI. V lost 5 bases to trimming and J lost 2 bases; unmatched junction nucleotides: 9. There are 15 residues in the CDR3. The CDR3 reads CASSSKRDSPYEQYF. DNA for the CDR3: TGTGCCAGCTCATCGAAACGGGACAGCCCCTACGAGCAGTACTTC.

This clonotype was detected only a few times. The V gene is TRBV7-6, the J gene TRBJ2-5; 13 nucleotides agree with TRBD2. Germline V lookup: CDR1 SGHVS, CDR2 FNYEAQ. The CDR3 is 16 residues long. J was trimmed by 4 bases and V by 5 bases; bases with no gene match: 7. DNA for the CDR3: TGTGCCAGCAGCCAGGGGGGACTAGCGGGACTAGAGACCCAGTACTTC. Its protein product is CASSQGGLAGLETQYF.

This clonotype is labeled medium-sized. This chain joins TRBV24-1 and TRBJ1-5; TRBD1 agrees at 7 bases. CDR3 length: 16 residues. Germline values: CDR1 KGHDR, CDR2 SFDVKD. V lost 4 bases, J lost 3 bases, and 8 bases stayed unmatched. CDR3 DNA: TGTGCCACCAGTGACAAAGGACAGGCGACCAATCAGCCCCAGCATTTT. It specifies CATSDKGQATNQPQHF.

Comment on this clonotype: A clone one base away is much larger, so this may be a read error. CDR3 nucleotides: TGTGCCACCTGGACAGGGAAGGGCGCTGAAGCTTTCTTT. Residues: CATWTGKGAEAFF. The chain has TRBV10-3 and TRBJ1-1; TRBD1 agrees at 8 bases. This CDR3 has 13 residues. V lost 10 bases and J lost 6; bases outside the gene matches: 10. The germline gives CDR1 ENHRY, CDR2 SYGVKD.

Relative to its sample, this clonotype is medium-sized. The gene calls are TRBV12-3 or TRBV12-4 and TRBJ1-5; D unclear. The CDR3 has 12 amino acids. Deletions cut 2 bases from V and 6 bases from J, with 5 bases between. The CDR3 nucleotides are TGTGCCAGCAGTTTATGGTCTCAGCCCCAGCATTTT. Translation: CASSLWSQPQHF.